The rows below give T cell receptor beta chains drawn from one sample of a study of cytomegalovirus exposure and HLA in healthy donors. Measured with immunoSEQ multiplex PCR; TCRdb has only the in-frame clones, and not every one. The table records 150,000 to 180,000 clones, about 88% of them present only once. Material for sequencing was PBMCs. These receptors were collected from a man in his late teens or twenties in good health and CMV-seropositive. Each CDR3 is given with its conserved first and last residue. Each record gives: V gene, clone size, D gene, J gene, CDR3 DNA, CDR3 protein. A D gene is named only where the DNA matches it firmly. The size entry is marked missing in some rows and otherwise reads once, few, many or a size class.

v_gene: TRBV6-5
abundance: few
d_gene: NA
j_gene: TRBJ2-7
CDR3nt: TGTGCCAGATACTCGACACCCTGCTACGAGCAGTACTTC
CDR3aa: CARYSTPCYEQYF

v_gene: TRBV27
abundance: NA
d_gene: TRBD1
j_gene: TRBJ1-4
CDR3nt: TGTGCCAGCAGACCAACGGGACAGCTCTTCTCCAAACTGTTTTTT
CDR3aa: CASRPTGQLFSKLFF

v_gene: TRBV30
abundance: NA
d_gene: NA
j_gene: TRBJ1-1
CDR3nt: TGTGCCTGGCGGGGTTTAGGTGAAGCTTTCTTT
CDR3aa: CAWRGLGEAFF

v_gene: TRBV7-9
abundance: NA
d_gene: NA
j_gene: TRBJ1-1
CDR3nt: TGTGCCAGCAGCCCACGGGGGAGCACTGAAGCTTTCTTT
CDR3aa: CASSPRGSTEAFF

v_gene: TRBV14
abundance: once
d_gene: TRBD2
j_gene: TRBJ2-1
CDR3nt: TGTGCCAGCAGCCAAGAGGTGAATGTCCTAGCGGCCCCTCTGGAGCAGTTCTTC
CDR3aa: CASSQEVNVLAAPLEQFF

v_gene: TRBV9
abundance: NA
d_gene: NA
j_gene: TRBJ1-1
CDR3nt: TGTGCCAGCAGCCCTCGGACAGCGCAAACGAACACTGAAGCTTTCTTT
CDR3aa: CASSPRTAQTNTEAFF

v_gene: TRBV7-3
abundance: once
d_gene: TRBD2
j_gene: TRBJ2-7
CDR3nt: TGTGCCAGCAGCTTAACCACTAGCGGGGGGGCCTACGAGCAGTACTTC
CDR3aa: CASSLTTSGGAYEQYF

v_gene: TRBV5-1
abundance: NA
d_gene: TRBD1
j_gene: TRBJ2-7
CDR3nt: TGCGCCAGCAGCGCCCTCTCTTCCCGGACAGGGTCCCACGAGCAGTACTTC
CDR3aa: CASSALSSRTGSHEQYF

v_gene: TRBV7-2
abundance: few
d_gene: TRBD2
j_gene: TRBJ2-5
CDR3nt: TGTGCCAGCAGCTTGGGACTAGCGGGGGTAGAGACCCAGTACTTC
CDR3aa: CASSLGLAGVETQYF

v_gene: TRBV29-1
abundance: NA
d_gene: NA
j_gene: TRBJ1-1
CDR3nt: TGCAGCGTCGCCTTAAACCAGTTGAACACTGAAGCTTTCTTT
CDR3aa: CSVALNQLNTEAFF

v_gene: TRBV7-8
abundance: NA
d_gene: NA
j_gene: TRBJ2-1
CDR3nt: TGTGCCAGCAGTTACGGGAGCCCCTACAATGAGCAGTTCTTC
CDR3aa: CASSYGSPYNEQFF

v_gene: TRBV10-1
abundance: NA
d_gene: TRBD1
j_gene: TRBJ2-1
CDR3nt: TGCGCCAGCAGCCCCTGTCCTCCGGGACAGGGTGGAACCAATGAGCAGTTCTTC
CDR3aa: CASSPCPPGQGGTNEQFF

v_gene: TRBV25-1
abundance: NA
d_gene: NA
j_gene: TRBJ2-5
CDR3nt: TGTGCCAGCAGGAGCTTCGGAGAGACCCAGTACTTC
CDR3aa: CASRSFGETQYF

v_gene: TRBV7-3
abundance: few
d_gene: TRBD1
j_gene: TRBJ1-1
CDR3nt: TGTGCCAGCAGCCCCCAGGGGGATAACACTGAAGCTTTCTTT
CDR3aa: CASSPQGDNTEAFF

v_gene: TRBV6-5
abundance: NA
d_gene: NA
j_gene: TRBJ2-5
CDR3nt: TGTGCCAGCACCAACGGGGGGACCCAGTACTTC
CDR3aa: CASTNGGTQYF

v_gene: TRBV5-1
abundance: NA
d_gene: NA
j_gene: TRBJ2-7
CDR3nt: TGCGCCAGCAGCCCCCAAGACAGGAGGAGCGAGCAGTACTTC
CDR3aa: CASSPQDRRSEQYF

v_gene: TRBV30
abundance: NA
d_gene: TRBD1
j_gene: TRBJ2-1
CDR3nt: TGTGCCTTACCGAAGACAGGGAGCTCCTACAATGAGCAGTTCTTC
CDR3aa: CALPKTGSSYNEQFF

v_gene: TRBV5-6
abundance: once
d_gene: TRBD2
j_gene: TRBJ2-3
CDR3nt: TGTGCCAGCAGCTTTTATTGGACTAGCTCAGATACGCAGTATTTT
CDR3aa: CASSFYWTSSDTQYF

v_gene: TRBV9
abundance: once
d_gene: TRBD2
j_gene: TRBJ2-5
CDR3nt: TGTGCCAGCAGCTCGGGGGGGAAAGGGGAGACCCAGTACTTC
CDR3aa: CASSSGGKGETQYF

v_gene: TRBV27
abundance: NA
d_gene: NA
j_gene: TRBJ2-7
CDR3nt: TGTGCCAGCAGTTTATTTCGGGGGAGTCCTACCTACGAGCAGTACTTC
CDR3aa: CASSLFRGSPTYEQYF

v_gene: TRBV19
abundance: NA
d_gene: TRBD1
j_gene: TRBJ2-3
CDR3nt: TGTGCCAGTAGTACAGGGGGCTGGGGCACAGATACGCAGTATTTT
CDR3aa: CASSTGGWGTDTQYF

v_gene: TRBV4-3
abundance: NA
d_gene: TRBD2
j_gene: TRBJ2-5
CDR3nt: TGCGCCAGCAGCCAGCTAGCGGGAGGCGAGACCCAGTACTTC
CDR3aa: CASSQLAGGETQYF

v_gene: TRBV2
abundance: NA
d_gene: TRBD1
j_gene: TRBJ1-1
CDR3nt: TGTGCCAGCAGTAGACAGGGTTTACCTGGGGGGGCTTTCTTT
CDR3aa: CASSRQGLPGGAFF

v_gene: TRBV5-4
abundance: NA
d_gene: NA
j_gene: TRBJ2-3
CDR3nt: TGTGCCAGCAGCTTCGAAGGGGCTAGCACAGATACGCAGTATTTT
CDR3aa: CASSFEGASTDTQYF

v_gene: TRBV19
abundance: NA
d_gene: NA
j_gene: TRBJ1-2
CDR3nt: TGTGCCAGTAGTATAGATTGGGCAGGGAACTATGGCTACACCTTC
CDR3aa: CASSIDWAGNYGYTF

v_gene: TRBV6-1
abundance: once
d_gene: NA
j_gene: TRBJ1-6
CDR3nt: TGTGCCAGCAGTGAACGACAGGAAACTTCACCCCTCCACTTT
CDR3aa: CASSERQETSPLHF

v_gene: TRBV5-1
abundance: NA
d_gene: NA
j_gene: TRBJ1-2
CDR3nt: TGCGCCAGCAGCTTGGCCGGGACACTTCCTAACTATGGCTACACCTTC
CDR3aa: CASSLAGTLPNYGYTF

v_gene: TRBV27
abundance: NA
d_gene: NA
j_gene: TRBJ1-2
CDR3nt: TGTGCCAGCAGTTTAGCAGGCTTTTATGGCTACACCTTC
CDR3aa: CASSLAGFYGYTF

v_gene: TRBV5-1
abundance: NA
d_gene: TRBD1
j_gene: TRBJ1-5
CDR3nt: TGCGCCAGCAGCCCGGCCCCCGGGACAGACTATAGCAATCAGCCCCAGCATTTT
CDR3aa: CASSPAPGTDYSNQPQHF

v_gene: TRBV7-2
abundance: NA
d_gene: NA
j_gene: TRBJ1-5
CDR3nt: TGTGCCAGCAGCGAACAGGGTCCTTTGAATCAGCCCCAGCATTTT
CDR3aa: CASSEQGPLNQPQHF

v_gene: TRBV7-2
abundance: once
d_gene: TRBD2
j_gene: TRBJ2-7
CDR3nt: TGTGCCAGCAGCTTAGCCCGGACTAGCGGTACCTACGAGCAGTACTTC
CDR3aa: CASSLARTSGTYEQYF

v_gene: TRBV4-1
abundance: NA
d_gene: TRBD1
j_gene: TRBJ2-2
CDR3nt: TGCGCCAGCAGCCAACCCGGACAGGGAAACACCGGGGAGCTGTTTTTT
CDR3aa: CASSQPGQGNTGELFF

v_gene: TRBV10-2
abundance: NA
d_gene: NA
j_gene: TRBJ1-2
CDR3nt: TGCGCCAGCTCTCGGGGGGAGCAGGGCGACTATGGCTACACCTTC
CDR3aa: CASSRGEQGDYGYTF

v_gene: TRBV4-3
abundance: once
d_gene: TRBD1
j_gene: TRBJ1-2
CDR3nt: TGCGCCAGCAGCCTATACCGGGACAGGGTAGGCTATGGCTACACCTTC
CDR3aa: CASSLYRDRVGYGYTF

v_gene: TRBV19
abundance: NA
d_gene: TRBD2
j_gene: TRBJ2-7
CDR3nt: TGTGCCAGTATGCGGACTAGCGACTCCTACGAGCAGTACTTC
CDR3aa: CASMRTSDSYEQYF

v_gene: TRBV6-5
abundance: NA
d_gene: NA
j_gene: TRBJ2-5
CDR3nt: TGTGCCAGCAGTTACGGGCCGACCCAAGAGACCCAGTACTTC
CDR3aa: CASSYGPTQETQYF